Presented here are 19 T cell receptor beta chains from one specimen sequenced in a study of cytomegalovirus exposure and HLA in healthy donors. Primers included in the PCR were 60 Vbeta and 13 Jbeta primers. Sequencing used immunoSEQ multiplex PCR; TCRdb keeps in-frame clones, though not all of them. The sample lists about 160,000 clones, about 80% occurring once. The sequenced material came from PBMCs. The receptors originated from a man aged 30 to 39 in good health and CMV-seronegative.

This clone was seen a few times. This chain uses TRBV7-9 with TRBJ1-5; D is perhaps TRBD1 (6 bases). Germline CDR1 reads SEHNR; CDR2 reads FQNEAQ (reference sequence). The CDR3 length is 12 residues. V was pared by 5 bases and J by 11 bases, with 13 bases between. In DNA form, the CDR3 reads TGTGCCAGCAGCGTGGGACATAAGGCCCAGCATTTT. Encoded protein: CASSVGHKAQHF.

The rearrangement uses TRBV7-9 and TRBJ1-2; D remains unclear. Deletions cut 6 bases from V and 2 bases from J, with 19 bases between. This CDR3 comprises 16 residues. Germline V lookup: CDR1 SEHNR, CDR2 FQNEAQ (reference sequence). CDR3: CASSTKAEERNYGYTF. In DNA, the CDR3 is TGTGCCAGCAGTACCAAGGCAGAGGAAAGGAACTATGGCTACACCTTC.

The J gene is TRBJ1-6, the V gene TRBV30; 10 nucleotides agree with TRBD1. CDR3 length: 15 amino acids. The V and J ends lost 7 bases and 0 bases, in that order; junction bases with no gene match: 3. The germline V gene has CDR1 GTSNPN and CDR2 SVGIG (reference sequence). CDR3 sequence: CALTGGSSYNSPLHF. CDR3 nucleotides: TGTGCCTTGACAGGGGGCAGCTCCTATAATTCACCCCTCCACTTT.

This chain connects TRBV2 to TRBJ2-1; the match to TRBD2 covers 9 bases. V dropped 6 bases and J dropped 9; count of bases not matched to a gene: 15. The CDR3 is 16 residues long. The germline CDR1 and CDR2 sequences are SNHLY and FYNNEI. The CDR3 reads CASSIAGAGVGGEQFF. Written as DNA, the CDR3 is TGTGCCAGCAGCATAGCGGGAGCGGGGGTTGGCGGTGAGCAGTTCTTC.

The rearrangement links TRBV4-3 to TRBJ2-7; D perhaps matches TRBD1 (6 bases). This CDR3 has 15 amino acids. Trimming pared 6 bases from V and 1 base from J, leaving 16 bases between. CDR1 and CDR2 from the germline V gene are LGHNA and YSLEER. The CDR3 coding sequence is TGCGCCAGCAGTTACAAAAACAGGGATTCCTACGAGCAGTACTTC. Translated, it gives CASSYKNRDSYEQYF.

The chain links TRBV6-5 to TRBJ1-5; D is possibly TRBD1 (5 bases). Trimming shortened V by 0 bases and J by 6 bases, and 12 bases separated the two germline ends. This CDR3 has 15 amino acids. Looked up from germline, CDR1 is MNHEY and CDR2 is SVGAGI. Here the CDR3 reads CASSYSRAGGQPQHF. As DNA, the CDR3 is TGTGCCAGCAGTTACTCGAGGGCCGGGGGTCAGCCCCAGCATTTT.

V gene TRBV19 combines with J gene TRBJ2-1; D is unclear. This CDR3 comprises 15 residues. V lost 4 bases, J lost 2 bases, and 12 bases lay in between. Germline assignment: CDR1 LNHDA and CDR2 SQIVND (reference sequence). The CDR3 DNA follows: TGTGCCAGTAGTAAGGAGCGATTTACCTACAATGAGCAGTTCTTC. The encoded protein is CASSKERFTYNEQFF.

As concerns this clone: Other DNA sequences in this specimen translate into the identical CDR3. The chain joins TRBV5-1 to TRBJ2-1, with a weak D call TRBD2 (6 bases). With 0 bases removed from V and 8 bases from J, the gap between germline ends came to 15 bases. This CDR3 has 15 amino acids. In germline, CDR1 is SGHRS, CDR2 YFSETQ. The CDR3 is CASSLASTSGYEQFF. CDR3 in DNA: TGCGCCAGCAGCTTGGCTTCGACTAGTGGCTATGAGCAGTTCTTC.

The rearrangement joins TRBV28 to TRBJ1-5, with TRBD1 matching over 7 bases. Losses at the gene ends were 4 bases for V and 0 bases for J; bases not matched to a gene: 9. Germline lookup yields CDR1 MDHEN and CDR2 SYDVKM. The CDR3 loop spans 17 amino acids. CDR3 sequence (DNA): TGTGCCAGCAGTTCCGGGACAGCCCCTTATAGCAATCAGCCCCAGCATTTT. Translating it yields CASSSGTAPYSNQPQHF. The variable domain in full, completed from reference TRBV28 and TRBJ1-5, reads DVKVTQSSRYLVKRTGEKVFLECVQDMDHENMFWYRQDPGLGLRLIYFSYDVKMKEKGDIPEGYSVSREKKERFSLILESASTNQTSMYLCASSSGTAPYSNQPQHFGDGTRLSIL.

CDR3 amino acids: CASSPGGASPLHF. CDR3 nucleotide sequence: TGCGCCAGCAGCCCGGGCGGGGCGTCACCCCTCCACTTT. The chain couples TRBV4-3 to TRBJ1-6, with D maybe TRBD1 (5 bases). V dropped 4 bases and J dropped 10 bases, with 11 bases sitting between them. Germline V gene sequence: CDR1 LGHNA, CDR2 YSLEER. The CDR3 runs 13 residues.

The chain couples TRBV27 to TRBJ1-3; TRBD1 aligns across 7 bases. V was clipped by 2 bases and J by 3 bases; unmatched bases: 13. The CDR3 sequence is 18 residues long. The germline V gene has CDR1 MNHEY and CDR2 SMNVEV (reference sequence). CDR3 nucleotides: TGTGCCAGCAGTTTAGCTTATTCGGGACAGACAATTGGAAACACCATATATTTT. Translating gives CASSLAYSGQTIGNTIYF.

This clone was seen a single time. One end of the junction does not line up with germline, which may come from a read error. This sequence joins TRBV11-2 and TRBJ2-4; 8 bases agree with TRBD2. CDR3 length: 11 amino acids. Germline CDR1 and CDR2: SGHAT and FQNNGV. The DNA for the CDR3 is TGTGCCAGCAGCTTTGGGGGACTAGTTACCTTC. Protein sequence: CASSFGGLVTF.

The chain carries TRBV29-1 and TRBJ1-2; TRBD1 matches at 7 bases. Germline V CDR1 and CDR2: SQVTM, ANQGSEA. J lost 2 bases, V lost 3 bases, and 3 bases had no gene match. This CDR3 contains 13 residues. The CDR3 sequence: CSVEGQSNYGYTF. The CDR3, as DNA: TGCAGCGTTGAGGGACAGAGCAACTATGGCTACACCTTC.

V gene TRBV28 combines with J gene TRBJ2-4, with 10 bases fitting TRBD2. This CDR3 comprises 18 residues. V trimming: 2 bases; J trimming: 0 bases; junction bases outside the gene matches: 7. Germline V gives CDR1 MDHEN, CDR2 SYDVKM. The CDR3 region has the DNA TGTGCCAGCAGTTTACCTGCTAGCGGGAGTGAAGCCAAAAACATTCAGTACTTC. Translation: CASSLPASGSEAKNIQYF.

This clone appeared a single time. This rearrangement joins TRBV10-3 to TRBJ2-3; TRBD2 aligns across 7 bases. Germline CDR1 ENHRY, CDR2 SYGVKD. This CDR3 comprises 15 residues. V lost 2 bases and J lost 2; bases outside the gene matches: 4. CDR3 sequence reads: CAISERAGVTDTQYF. CDR3 coding DNA: TGTGCCATCAGTGAGAGGGCGGGAGTCACAGATACGCAGTATTTT.

This clone has a handful of counts. The rearrangement links TRBV9 to TRBJ2-5; 8 nucleotides align to TRBD1. Germline values: CDR1 SGDLS, CDR2 YYNGEE. This CDR3 has 14 amino acids. The trim removed 4 bases at V and 5 bases at J, leaving 7 bases unmatched. The CDR3 sequence is CASSIGQGGETQYF. CDR3 coding DNA: TGTGCCAGCAGCATCGGACAGGGAGGCGAGACCCAGTACTTC.

This chain joins TRBV21-1 and TRBJ2-7; the table's D call TRBD1 went unverified against the DNA. TRBV21-1 is marked as a pseudogene. CDR3 size: 15 residues. CDR3 sequence reads: CASSKSAGLLYEQYF. The CDR3 DNA reads as TGTGCCAGCAGCAAAAGCGCAGGGCTTCTCTACGAGCAGTACTTC.

The chain combines TRBV29-1 with TRBJ2-2; 8 bases line up with TRBD2. From germline, CDR1 is SQVTM and CDR2 ANQGSEA. CDR3 size: 16 residues. The junction had 8 bases not matched to a gene; V was cut back by 3 bases and J by 2 bases. The CDR3 DNA reads TGCAGCGTTGACCACGGGAGGGGGGGAAACACCGGGGAGCTGTTTTTT. This codes for CSVDHGRGGNTGELFF.

The sample holds one count of this clone. The chain is built from TRBV7-2 and TRBJ2-1; 12 bases align to TRBD2. This CDR3 has 15 amino acids. With 2 bases clipped from V and 7 bases from J, the junction kept 3 bases outside the gene matches. Looked up from germline, CDR1 is SGHTA and CDR2 is FQGNSA. The CDR3 region has the DNA TGTGCCAGCAGCTTAAGACTAGCGGGGGATAATGAGCAGTTCTTC. It encodes CASSLRLAGDNEQFF.